This T cell receptor beta chain was profiled in a study of STAT5B mutations in CD4+ large granular lymphocyte leukemia. Losses at the gene ends were 2 bases for V and 5 bases for J; bases not matched to a gene: 5. The CDR3 has 14 amino acids. From germline, CDR1 is SGDLS and CDR2 YYNGEE. The data were produced by immunoSEQ multiplex PCR, yet TCRdb's version contains in-frame clones alone and is incomplete. Altogether about 3,700 clones are present, about 85% being singletons, with the ten largest covering over 2%. This sequence originates from a human donor in good health. The genes are TRBV9 and TRBJ2-5; 8 positions match TRBD1. Input material: CD4+ T cells from blood buffy coats. The CDR3 DNA reads TGTGCCAGCAGCGTCCAGGGGGCGTGGGAGACCCAGTACTTC. This encodes CASSVQGAWETQYF. Using reference TRBV9 and TRBJ2-5 for the parts outside the CDR3, the full variable domain is DSGVTQTPKHLITATGQRVTLRCSPRSGDLSVYWYQQSLDQGLQFLIQYYNGEERAKGNILERFSAQQFPDLHSELNLSSLELGDSALYFCASSVQGAWETQYFGPGTRLLVL.